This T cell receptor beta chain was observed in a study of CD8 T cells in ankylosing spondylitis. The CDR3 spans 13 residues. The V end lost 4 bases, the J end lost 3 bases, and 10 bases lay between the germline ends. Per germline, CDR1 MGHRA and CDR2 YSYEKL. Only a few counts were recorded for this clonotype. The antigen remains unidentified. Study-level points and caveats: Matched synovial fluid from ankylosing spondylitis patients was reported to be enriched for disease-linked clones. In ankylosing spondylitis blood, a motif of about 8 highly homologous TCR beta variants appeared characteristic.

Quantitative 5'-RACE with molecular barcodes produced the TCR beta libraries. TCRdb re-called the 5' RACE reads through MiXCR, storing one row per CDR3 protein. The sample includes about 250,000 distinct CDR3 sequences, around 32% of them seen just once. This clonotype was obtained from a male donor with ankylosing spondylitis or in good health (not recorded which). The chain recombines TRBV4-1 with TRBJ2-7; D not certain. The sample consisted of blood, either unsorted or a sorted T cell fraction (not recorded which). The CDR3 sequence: CASSRVWRYEQYF. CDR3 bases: TGCGCCAGCAGCCGGGTGTGGCGCTACGAGCAGTACTTC.